The clone carrying this TCR beta chain showed up many times. Its antigen remains unidentified. These data belong to a study of breast tumors, draining lymph nodes, adjacent tissues. General observations from the study: Luminal-like breast cancer showed significantly higher tumor–nontumor repertoire similarity than basal-like. Compared with lymph nodes, tumors were less diverse; compared with nontumor tissue, more.

TCRdb reanalysed the multiplex PCR reads using MiXCR and keeps one entry per CDR3 protein. Found here are 180,000 or so distinct CDR3 sequences, approximately 33% of them singletons; the top ten hold 3.8%. Trimming cost V 0 bases and J 6 bases, with 12 bases left between them. The CDR3 is made up of 15 amino acids. Germline CDR1 SNHLY, CDR2 FYNNEI. Breast cancer patients provided tissue from their axillary draining lymph nodes. The sequence was collected from a female donor with breast cancer. Some clones in this sample may be carry-over from other donors' samples. The specimen sequenced was axillary lymph node tissue. This chain uses TRBV2 with TRBJ1-5; D unclear. This chain's CDR3 is CASSEARVLGQPQHF. Written as DNA, the CDR3 is TGTGCCAGCAGTGAAGCGAGGGTCCTCGGTCAGCCCCAGCATTTT.